Following are 24 T cell receptor beta chains from one sample sequenced in a study of cytomegalovirus exposure and HLA in healthy donors. PCR involved 60 Vbeta and 13 Jbeta primers. Sequencing was performed with immunoSEQ multiplex PCR; in TCRdb, only in-frame clones are kept and a portion is missing. The sample carries approximately 110,000 clones, about three quarters recorded once. Sequencing was carried out using PBMCs. Receptor source: a man in his forties or fifties in good health and CMV-seronegative.

This chain uses TRBV5-1 with TRBJ1-1, with TRBD1 matching over 7 bases. The CDR3 is made up of 15 amino acids. V dropped 4 bases and J dropped 1; count of bases not matched to a gene: 7. CDR1 and CDR2 from the germline V gene are SGHRS and YFSETQ. CDR3 in amino acids: CASSRNGQANTEAFF. As DNA, the CDR3 is TGCGCCAGCAGCCGAAATGGACAGGCGAACACTGAAGCTTTCTTT.

This clone was counted only a few times. The chain carries TRBV19 and TRBJ1-2; 7 bases match TRBD1. The ends lost 7 bases at V and 3 bases at J; junction bases unmatched: 5. This CDR3 region has 13 residues. The germline gives CDR1 LNHDA, CDR2 SQIVND (reference sequence). This CDR3 is CASNSGQDYGYTF. The CDR3 bases are TGTGCCAGTAACTCCGGACAGGACTATGGCTACACCTTC.

This clone was seen a few times. At the DNA level, this CDR3 is encoded by other sequences in the same sample as well. The chain combines TRBV30 with TRBJ1-6, with D tentatively TRBD1 (6 bases). This CDR3 is built from 13 residues. The ends were cut back, 7 bases at V and 7 bases at J, with 14 bases in the middle. The germline gives CDR1 GTSNPN, CDR2 SVGIG (reference sequence). The CDR3 reads CASSQGGNSPLHF. DNA of the CDR3: TGTGCCTCATCACAGGGAGGGAATTCACCCCTCCACTTT.

J is TRBJ1-5 and V is TRBV19, with D tentatively TRBD1 (6 bases). V lost 6 bases, J lost 5 bases, and 17 bases lay in between. This CDR3 contains 15 residues. CDR1 is LNHDA and CDR2 is SQIVND in the germline V gene (reference sequence). The CDR3 sequence is CASSHTGLGYQPQHF. The CDR3 DNA reads as TGTGCCAGTAGCCATACAGGGTTGGGTTATCAGCCCCAGCATTTT.

This clone was observed a single time. This chain joins TRBV7-9 and TRBJ1-4; 9 bases are a match to TRBD1. CDR1 is SEHNR and CDR2 is FQNEAQ in the germline V gene (reference sequence). The V gene end was trimmed by 5 bases and the J gene end by 8 bases; junction bases not matched to a gene: 6. The CDR3 contains 14 residues. This CDR3 reads CASSTGGFREKLFF. The CDR3 DNA is TGTGCCAGCAGCACAGGGGGCTTTCGAGAAAAACTGTTTTTT.

The J gene is TRBJ1-6, the V gene TRBV14; D perhaps matches TRBD1 (6 bases). This CDR3 spans 15 amino acids. Germline V gene data show CDR1 as SGHDN and CDR2 as FVKESK. Trimming took off 2 bases at V and 11 bases at J, with 16 bases between the two ends. CDR3 in DNA: TGTGCCAGCAGCCAACAGGGGCCCCCAGGGGCACCCCTCCACTTT. This gives the protein CASSQQGPPGAPLHF.

The V gene is TRBV30, the J gene TRBJ1-4, with D perhaps matching TRBD1 (5 bases). The V end was cut by 1 base, the J end by 7 bases, with 16 bases between. Germline assignment: CDR1 GTSNPN and CDR2 SVGIG (reference sequence). The CDR3 runs 15 residues. CDR3 in amino acids: CAWSGIGATGEKLFF. CDR3 sequence (DNA): TGTGCCTGGAGTGGGATAGGGGCGACGGGTGAAAAACTGTTTTTT.

V and J are TRBV10-3 and TRBJ1-1, with 7 nucleotides matching TRBD1. This CDR3 is built from 16 residues. Germline V CDR1 and CDR2: ENHRY, SYGVKD. J gave up 0 bases and V 3 bases, and 7 bases lay outside the gene matches. Here the CDR3 reads CAISDGGQTMNTEAFF. The CDR3 nucleotides are TGTGCCATCAGTGATGGGGGACAGACTATGAACACTGAAGCTTTCTTT.

V is TRBV6-6 and J is TRBJ2-5; D perhaps matches TRBD1 (6 bases). Looked up from germline, CDR1 is MNHNY and CDR2 is SVGAGI (reference sequence). The V end was cut by 3 bases, the J end by 5 bases, with 19 bases between. CDR3 length equals 16 residues. The DNA for the CDR3 is TGTGCCAGCAGTTATTTGCCATTGCAGGGGATGGAGACCCAGTACTTC. It translates to CASSYLPLQGMETQYF.

This clone is a singleton in its sample. The chain couples TRBV28 to TRBJ1-1, with D hard to call. The CDR3 spans 15 residues. Per germline, CDR1 MDHEN and CDR2 SYDVKM. Trimming took 5 bases from V and 2 from J, leaving 15 bases between them. The DNA of the CDR3 is TGTGCCAGCAGTCCTCCGGGGAGGGTAAACACTGAAGCTTTCTTT. Its protein is CASSPPGRVNTEAFF.

This chain uses TRBV11-1 with TRBJ1-4; 9 bases line up with TRBD1. Trimming removed 1 base from V and 5 bases from J; junction bases left unmatched: 2. This CDR3 spans 15 amino acids. Germline values: CDR1 SGHAT, CDR2 FQDESV (reference sequence). CDR3: CASSLGGQGNEKLFF. The CDR3 nucleotides read TGTGCCAGCAGCTTAGGCGGACAGGGGAATGAAAAACTGTTTTTT. The full variable domain, its missing parts supplied by reference TRBV11-1 and TRBJ1-4, is EAEVAQSPRYKITEKSQAVAFWCDPISGHATLYWYRQILGQGPELLVQFQDESVVDDSQLPKDRFSAERLKGVDSTLKIQPAELGDSAMYLCASSLGGQGNEKLFFGSGTQLSVL.

The chain links TRBV7-9 to TRBJ2-3, with 10 positions matching TRBD1. Trimming cost V 6 bases and J 3 bases; bases outside gene matches: 6. Germline assignment: CDR1 SEHNR and CDR2 FQNEAQ (reference sequence). This CDR3 comprises 15 residues. CDR3 DNA: TGTGCCAGCAGGGACCGGACAGGGGGAACAGATACGCAGTATTTT. Protein product: CASRDRTGGTDTQYF.

The chain uses TRBV29-1 and TRBJ1-6; 9 positions match TRBD1. Germline lookup yields CDR1 SQVTM and CDR2 ANQGSEA. This CDR3 is 14 amino acids long. V shed 5 bases and J 9 bases; nucleotides not matched to a gene: 8. This CDR3 is CSVQQGAGVSPLHF. The CDR3 bases are TGCAGCGTTCAACAGGGGGCAGGTGTTTCACCCCTCCACTTT.

V is TRBV19 and J is TRBJ1-5, with 8 bases that match TRBD1. The CDR3 extends over 14 amino acids. CDR1 is LNHDA, CDR2 SQIVND, per germline (reference sequence). J was trimmed by 6 bases and V by 6 bases; bases with no gene match: 7. The CDR3 bases are TGTGCCAGTAGGGACAGGGAAACGGGTCAGCCCCAGCATTTT. Residues: CASRDRETGQPQHF. The complete variable domain, with remaining parts taken from reference TRBV19 and TRBJ1-5, reads DGGITQSPKYLFRKEGQNVTLSCEQNLNHDAMYWYRQDPGQGLRLIYYSQIVNDFQKGDIAEGYSVSREKKESFPLTVTSAQKNPTAFYLCASRDRETGQPQHFGDGTRLSIL.

The sample holds one count of this clone. The gene calls are TRBV6-5 and TRBJ1-3, with TRBD1 as a possible D gene (6 bases). Looked up from germline, CDR1 is MNHEY and CDR2 is SVGAGI. Trimming pared 8 bases from V and 2 bases from J, leaving 16 bases between. This CDR3 has 15 residues. The CDR3 here is CASSTGTEAGNTIYF. The CDR3 bases are TGTGCCAGCTCAACAGGGACGGAGGCTGGAAACACCATATATTTT.

The chain is built from TRBV28 and TRBJ1-2; 10 bases align to TRBD1. Trimming took 6 bases from V and 6 from J; bases not matched to a gene: 7. The germline gives CDR1 MDHEN, CDR2 SYDVKM. The CDR3 loop spans 14 amino acids. In nucleotides, the CDR3 is TGTGCCAGCAGGACAGGGGGCGCCATCGATGGCTACACCTTC. Translated: CASRTGGAIDGYTF.

This chain joins TRBV5-1 and TRBJ2-2; TRBD1 is a possible D gene (6 bases). V was pared by 0 bases and J by 3 bases, with 9 bases between. The length of the CDR3 is 15 residues. Germline assignment: CDR1 SGHRS and CDR2 YFSETQ. CDR3 region: CASSLAPGDTGELFF. In DNA, the CDR3 is TGCGCCAGCAGCTTGGCCCCAGGGGACACCGGGGAGCTGTTTTTT.

The chain has TRBV7-6 and TRBJ2-7; 9 bases fit TRBD2. This CDR3 is 16 amino acids long. The junction had 4 bases not matched to a gene; V was cut back by 0 bases and J by 1 base. CDR1 and CDR2 from the germline V gene are SGHVS and FNYEAQ. The DNA of the CDR3 is TGTGCCAGCAGCTTAGCCGGTAGCGGGGGTTCCTACGAGCAGTACTTC. It codes for CASSLAGSGGSYEQYF.

The chain links TRBV7-3 to TRBJ2-2, with 8 bases identical to TRBD2. Germline CDR1 is SGHTA and CDR2 is FQGTGA. V dropped 4 bases and J dropped 1; count of bases not matched to a gene: 8. The CDR3 has 17 residues. In nucleotides, the CDR3 is TGTGCCAGCAGCTCGGGGGGGACGGACGAGAACACCGGGGAGCTGTTTTTT. As protein: CASSSGGTDENTGELFF.

The chain carries TRBV6-6 and TRBJ2-2; TRBD2 agrees at 7 bases. Unmatched junction bases numbered 7, after V lost 5 bases and J lost 4 bases. The CDR3 totals 15 residues. The germline gives CDR1 MNHNY, CDR2 SVGAGI (reference sequence). The CDR3 protein is CASSRTRISTGELFF. The CDR3 bases are TGTGCCAGCAGTCGGACTAGAATCTCCACCGGGGAGCTGTTTTTT.

V is TRBV7-2 and J is TRBJ1-2; TRBD1 matches 8 bases. V was clipped by 5 bases and J by 2 bases; unmatched bases: 1. The CDR3 runs to 13 residues. Germline V gives CDR1 SGHTA, CDR2 FQGNSA. The CDR3 DNA reads as TGTGCCAGCAGCAGGGACAGGAACTATGGCTACACCTTC. It codes for CASSRDRNYGYTF.

This clone has just one count. The J gene is TRBJ2-7, the V gene TRBV11-1; TRBD1 might be the D (6 bases). Looked up from germline, CDR1 is SGHAT and CDR2 is FQDESV (reference sequence). The CDR3 loop spans 16 amino acids. The ends were cut back, 1 base at V and 3 bases at J, with 16 bases in the middle. The CDR3 nucleotides are TGTGCCAGCAGCTTAGACGGAGCCGGGACAAACTACGAGCAGTACTTC. This encodes CASSLDGAGTNYEQYF.

The J gene is TRBJ1-1, the V gene TRBV7-8, with a possible D match to TRBD1 (6 bases). There are 15 residues in the CDR3. CDR1 is SGHVS and CDR2 is FQNEAQ in the germline V gene. V was shortened by 8 bases and J by 4 bases, with 20 bases between the two germline ends. The CDR3 DNA reads as TGTGCCAGCTCGGGGGGCCGGGGGTATGGCACTGAAGCTTTCTTT. It specifies CASSGGRGYGTEAFF.

Comment on this clone: Different DNA sequences within this sample yield the same CDR3. The chain combines TRBV10-3 with TRBJ2-7, with 9 bases that match TRBD1. J gave up 5 bases and V 6 bases, and 5 bases lay outside the gene matches. CDR1 is ENHRY and CDR2 is SYGVKD in the germline V gene. The CDR3 extends over 13 amino acids. CDR3 DNA sequence: TGTGCCATCAGCCCCGGGACAGGGCACGAGCAGTACTTC. Residues: CAISPGTGHEQYF.